This T cell receptor (beta chain) emerged from a study of T-cell memory formation after mild COVID-19. Notes on the study in general: Memory cells collected pre-infection included some clones that later responded, suggesting cross-reactive memory joined. CM and EM subsets held most contracting CD4+ clones; EMRA held CD8+ ones.

Constant-segment-primed 5'RACE gave TCR alpha and TCR beta cDNA libraries with sample barcodes and UMIs. A single record per CDR3 protein comes from TCRdb applying MiXCR to the 5' RACE reads. This repertoire shows about 400,000 distinct CDR3 sequences, roughly 15% found once; its top ten account for 20% to 25%. This clonotype was seen repeatedly, ten times or more. Its antigen is unknown. Germline-derived CDR1 and CDR2 are SNHLY and FYNNEI. V dropped 1 base and J dropped 4; count of bases not matched to a gene: 1. The CDR3 loop spans 13 amino acids. The receptor comes from a young man who had mild COVID-19 (a few samples of this study predate the infection). Cell type and time point are not known. The chain employs TRBV2 and TRBJ2-7; 7 bases are a match to TRBD1. Material for sequencing was PBMCs or a T cell subset sorted from them (not recorded which). CDR3 sequence (DNA): TGTGCCAGCAGTGAAGGGGACAGTTACGAGCAGTACTTC. It codes for CASSEGDSYEQYF.